This is a list of T cell receptor beta chains from one sample in a study of monozygotic twins with inflammatory bowel disease. One entry per CDR3 protein, without DNA, is what TCRdb gives after re-calling the 5' RACE reads. Recorded here are some 330,000 distinct CDR3 sequences; the top ten clones represent roughly 5.8%. The sequenced material came from blood. The origin of the receptors is a human donor with ulcerative colitis or Crohn's disease, or a healthy co-twin of an affected twin (not recorded which). CDR3s include the opening cysteine and the closing phenylalanine or tryptophan.

CDR3aa: CASSFEFGGQPQHF; v_gene: TRBV11-2; j_gene: TRBJ1-5
CDR3aa: CASSTRDRGTDGAFF; v_gene: TRBV7-9; j_gene: TRBJ1-1
CDR3aa: CASSLVQGPIYEQYF; v_gene: TRBV27; j_gene: TRBJ2-7
CDR3aa: CASSLAVQGAEYYGYTF; v_gene: TRBV7-9; j_gene: TRBJ1-2
CDR3aa: CASTHSPGQGGKLFF; v_gene: TRBV25-1; j_gene: TRBJ1-4
CDR3aa: CASSQRTGGSYNEQFF; v_gene: TRBV3-1; j_gene: TRBJ2-1
CDR3aa: CSVGAAVGQPQHF; v_gene: TRBV29-1; j_gene: TRBJ1-5
CDR3aa: CAIRPGQDYEQYF; v_gene: TRBV10-3; j_gene: TRBJ2-7
CDR3aa: CASGASGRGSYNEQFF; v_gene: TRBV5-6; j_gene: TRBJ2-1
CDR3aa: CASSPRTSGKISGELFF; v_gene: TRBV7-2; j_gene: TRBJ2-2
CDR3aa: CASSLGLDNRETQYF; v_gene: TRBV12-3/TRBV12-4; j_gene: TRBJ2-5
CDR3aa: CSVEHSSETQYF; v_gene: TRBV29-1; j_gene: TRBJ2-5
CDR3aa: CSALTYPYEQYF; v_gene: TRBV20-1; j_gene: TRBJ2-7
CDR3aa: CASNRQGVSDTQYF; v_gene: TRBV5-5; j_gene: TRBJ2-3
CDR3aa: CASSVDAGINTGELFF; v_gene: TRBV9; j_gene: TRBJ2-2
CDR3aa: CAWSVSRGGGGYTF; v_gene: TRBV30; j_gene: TRBJ1-2
CDR3aa: CASSIRGGTEAFF; v_gene: TRBV27; j_gene: TRBJ1-1